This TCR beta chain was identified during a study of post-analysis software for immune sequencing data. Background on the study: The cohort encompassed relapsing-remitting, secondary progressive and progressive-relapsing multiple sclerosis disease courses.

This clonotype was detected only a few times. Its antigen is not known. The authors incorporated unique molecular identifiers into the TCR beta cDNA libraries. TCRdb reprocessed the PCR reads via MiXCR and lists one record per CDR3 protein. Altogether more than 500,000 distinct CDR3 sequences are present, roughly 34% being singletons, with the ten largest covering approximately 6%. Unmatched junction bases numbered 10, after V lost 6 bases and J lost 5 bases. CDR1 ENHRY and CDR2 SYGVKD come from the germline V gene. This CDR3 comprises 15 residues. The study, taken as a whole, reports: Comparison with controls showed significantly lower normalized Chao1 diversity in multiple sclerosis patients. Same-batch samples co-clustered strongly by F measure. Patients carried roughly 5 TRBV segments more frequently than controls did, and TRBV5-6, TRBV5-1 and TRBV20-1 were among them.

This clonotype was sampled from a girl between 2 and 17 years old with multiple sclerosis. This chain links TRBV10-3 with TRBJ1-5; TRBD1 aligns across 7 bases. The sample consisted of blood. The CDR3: CAIRSRDRQYQPQHF. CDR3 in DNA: TGTGCCATCAGATCCCGGGACAGACAATATCAGCCCCAGCATTTT.